This record covers a single T cell receptor beta chain. The source of the sample is a study of blood T cell repertoires in COVID-19. Study details: Acute and convalescent COVID-19 samples came from the United States, Italy and Spain. The cDNA or gDNA used as material had been derived from T cells, B-cell-depleted T cells, or PBMCs.

As processed by the authors: From reference gene primer amplification, estimates of nucleated cell counts were derived. Only in-frame clones appear in the TCRdb table, and some are missing; sequencing was by immunoSEQ multiplex PCR. V, J and clone size reflect that table, while D and trimming were determined from the DNA. Among some 89,000 clones, about 83% were seen once, and the ten largest hold approximately 15%. V was shortened by 5 bases and J by 4 bases, with 17 bases between the two germline ends. The CDR3 totals 15 residues. Germline CDR1 and CDR2: SQVTM and ANQGSEA. The material sequenced was peripheral blood. The receptor comes from a human donor in a cohort sampled during active COVID-19. V gene TRBV29-1 combines with J gene TRBJ2-2, with TRBD1 as a possible D gene (6 bases). The CDR3 DNA follows: TGCAGCGTTCCCTTCTCGACAGGACGCACCGGGGAGCTGTTTTTT. Amino acids: CSVPFSTGRTGELFF.